These 17 T cell receptor beta chains were all obtained from the same sample, sequenced in a study of control samples from healthy donors and cancer patients. Using immunoSEQ multiplex PCR, the repertoire was profiled, and TCRdb retains in-frame clones only, with some absent. The data show 150,000 or so clones, 85% to 95% seen once. Sequences were obtained from PBMCs. These receptors all stem from a man aged 60 to 75 with colorectal cancer.

This sequence joins TRBV7-2 and TRBJ2-5, with a tentative D call TRBD2 (7 bases). The CDR3 length is 16 residues. Germline values: CDR1 SGHTA, CDR2 FQGNSA. Trimming took off 5 bases at V and 5 bases at J, with 21 bases between the two ends. CDR3 amino acids: CASSVTAGGPGETQYF. The CDR3 DNA follows: TGTGCCAGCAGCGTCACTGCCGGGGGGCCGGGTGAGACCCAGTACTTC.

The rearrangement joins TRBV6-2 or TRBV6-3 to TRBJ2-1; D not certain. V lost 0 bases and J lost 7, with 7 bases in between. This CDR3 has 13 amino acids. Germline V gene sequence: CDR1 MNHEY, CDR2 SVGEGT. Here the CDR3 reads CASSYSRSNEQFF. The CDR3 nucleotides are TGTGCCAGCAGTTACTCTAGAAGTAATGAGCAGTTCTTC.

The gene calls are TRBV5-4 and TRBJ2-7; no clear D. Per germline, CDR1 SGHNT and CDR2 YYREEE (reference sequence). Trimming left V 2 bases short and J 1 base short, with 13 bases between. The CDR3 length is 15 residues. CDR3 in amino acids: CASSFMGSSSYEQYF. CDR3 sequence (DNA): TGTGCCAGCAGCTTCATGGGCAGCTCTTCCTACGAGCAGTACTTC.

The V call is TRBV5-6, the J call TRBJ1-6; maybe TRBD1 (6 bases). This CDR3 contains 15 residues. Germline CDR1 and CDR2: SGHDT and YYEEEE. Trimming stripped 0 bases from V and 10 bases from J, with 14 bases between. The CDR3 reads CASSLEQGFGSPLHF. CDR3 in DNA: TGTGCCAGCAGCTTGGAACAGGGATTCGGGTCACCCCTCCACTTT.

The chain carries TRBV3-1 (or the pseudogene TRBV3-2) and TRBJ2-3, with 9 bases matching TRBD2. Germline trimming cut 4 bases from V and 2 bases from J; bases unmatched to any gene: 4. This CDR3 is built from 15 residues. Germline loops: CDR1 LGHDT, CDR2 YNNKEL (reference sequence). CDR3: CASSLLAGITDTQYF. DNA of the CDR3: TGTGCCAGCAGCCTGCTAGCGGGGATCACAGATACGCAGTATTTT.

This chain connects TRBV5-4 to TRBJ2-2, with a tentative D call TRBD1 (6 bases). CDR3 length equals 14 residues. Germline V gene lookup returns CDR1 SGHNT and CDR2 YYREEE (reference sequence). V was clipped by 0 bases and J by 3 bases, with 6 bases between them. The CDR3 spells CASSLDRDTGELFF. The CDR3 nucleotides read TGTGCCAGCAGCTTGGACAGGGACACCGGGGAGCTGTTTTTT.

The chain recombines TRBV6-1 with TRBJ1-2, with D possibly TRBD1 on 6 matching bases. The CDR3 is 15 residues long. The V end lost 1 base, the J end lost 5 bases, and 14 bases lay between the germline ends. In germline, CDR1 is MNHNS, CDR2 SASEGT. As DNA, the CDR3 is TGTGCCAGCAGTGAAGACGGCAGGGGAAGATATGGCTACACCTTC. Protein: CASSEDGRGRYGYTF.

The chain uses TRBV10-3 and TRBJ1-2; the D is unclear. Looked up from germline, CDR1 is ENHRY and CDR2 is SYGVKD. The CDR3 covers 14 residues. Trimming removed 2 bases from V and 0 bases from J, with 7 bases in between. CDR3 DNA sequence: TGTGCCATCAGTGAGGGGATAACTAACTATGGCTACACCTTC. Amino acid sequence: CAISEGITNYGYTF.

On this clone itself: Its ends do not fully match the called genes, so a read error is possible. V and J are TRBV12-3 or TRBV12-4 and TRBJ1-5; D is unresolved. This CDR3 is built from 12 residues. The CDR3 DNA follows: TGTGCCTGCAGGAAGGGAAATCAGCCCCAGCATTTT. Amino acid sequence: CACRKGNQPQHF.

V and J are TRBV6-5 and TRBJ2-3, with 10 bases fitting TRBD2. The V gene end was trimmed by 5 bases and the J gene end by 7 bases; junction bases not matched to a gene: 6. There are 14 residues in the CDR3. Germline V gene lookup returns CDR1 MNHEY and CDR2 SVGAGI. The CDR3 is CASSRPAGGNTQYF. CDR3 coding DNA: TGTGCCAGCAGTCGCCCAGCGGGGGGGAATACGCAGTATTTT.

V gene TRBV19 combines with J gene TRBJ2-2, with no clear D. The germline V and J ends were trimmed by 7 bases and 5 bases, with 14 bases remaining between them. Germline lookup yields CDR1 LNHDA and CDR2 SQIVND (reference sequence). The CDR3 has 14 residues. In DNA, the CDR3 is TGTGCCAGTACTCCTAGTAAAGCTACCGGGGAGCTGTTTTTT. This codes for CASTPSKATGELFF.

V and J are TRBV15 and TRBJ2-1; perhaps TRBD1 as D (5 bases). Germline CDR1 reads LNHNV; CDR2 reads YYDKDF (reference sequence). CDR3 length: 13 amino acids. V was clipped by 0 bases and J by 5 bases, with 5 bases between them. The CDR3: CATSRDRDNEQFF. For the CDR3, the DNA is TGTGCCACCAGCAGAGACAGGGACAATGAGCAGTTCTTC. Using reference TRBV15 and TRBJ2-1 for the parts outside the CDR3, the full variable domain is DAMVIQNPRYQVTQFGKPVTLSCSQTLNHNVMYWYQQKSSQAPKLLFHYYDKDFNNEADTPDNFQSRRPNTSFCFLDIRSPGLGDTAMYLCATSRDRDNEQFFGPGTRLTVL.

This clone has just one count. The rearrangement uses TRBV13 and TRBJ2-3, with TRBD2 matching 11 bases. The CDR3 is made up of 16 amino acids. J gave up 3 bases and V 5 bases, and 7 bases lay outside the gene matches. The germline CDR1 and CDR2 sequences are PRHDT and FYEKMQ (reference sequence). The CDR3 DNA is TGTGCCAGCAGCCTCCGGGGACTAGCGGCGACAGATACGCAGTATTTT. Its translation is CASSLRGLAATDTQYF.

The chain joins TRBV6-5 to TRBJ2-7, with 9 nucleotides matching TRBD1. Germline assignment: CDR1 MNHEY and CDR2 SVGAGI. CDR3 length: 12 amino acids. V lost 9 bases and J lost 2; bases outside the gene matches: 2. CDR3 in amino acids: CASRTGAYEQYF. In DNA, the CDR3 is TGTGCCAGTCGGACAGGGGCCTACGAGCAGTACTTC.

The J gene is TRBJ2-3, the V gene TRBV7-7; TRBD2 agrees at 9 bases. Germline V gene sequence: CDR1 SSHAT, CDR2 FNYEAQ (reference sequence). This CDR3 has 14 amino acids. With V trimmed by 5 bases and J by 4 bases, 4 bases remained unmatched. In DNA form, the CDR3 reads TGTGCCAGCAGCCTTGGGACTAGCTCAGATACGCAGTATTTT. Translation: CASSLGTSSDTQYF.

This clone was seen more than once but under ten times. The V gene is TRBV7-2, the J gene TRBJ1-1, with D perhaps TRBD1 (5 bases). The CDR3 has 14 residues. V was trimmed by 3 bases and J by 2 bases, leaving 10 bases between them. The germline V gene encodes CDR1 SGHTA and CDR2 FQGNSA. CDR3 residues: CASSFGTVNTEAFF. The CDR3 nucleotides read TGTGCCAGCAGCTTTGGGACTGTCAACACTGAAGCTTTCTTT.

The chain links TRBV2 to TRBJ2-2, with TRBD1 as a possible D gene (6 bases). The CDR3 length is 16 residues. Germline V gene lookup returns CDR1 SNHLY and CDR2 FYNNEI. Between the trimmed V and J ends, which lost 6 bases and 6 bases, there was a span of 20 bases. CDR3 DNA: TGTGCCAGCAGCCAGGACAGACGGTCCTTCGCCGGGGAGCTGTTTTTT. Translating gives CASSQDRRSFAGELFF.